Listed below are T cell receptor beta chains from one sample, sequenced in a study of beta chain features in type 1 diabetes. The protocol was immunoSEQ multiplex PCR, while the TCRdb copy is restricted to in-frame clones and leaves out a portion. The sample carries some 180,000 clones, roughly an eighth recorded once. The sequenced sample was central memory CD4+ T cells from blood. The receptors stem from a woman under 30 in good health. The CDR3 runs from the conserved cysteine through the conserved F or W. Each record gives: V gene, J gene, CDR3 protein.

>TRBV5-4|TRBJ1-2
CASSPDRGRVGYGYTF
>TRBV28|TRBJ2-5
CASSPRTGGETQYF
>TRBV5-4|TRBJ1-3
CASSRTGLISGNTIYF
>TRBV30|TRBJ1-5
CAWNPQDNQPQHF
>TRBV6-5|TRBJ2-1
CASSYSSGRRDEQFF
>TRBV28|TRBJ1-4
CASSSPRGLNEKLFF
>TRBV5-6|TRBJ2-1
CASSLGSTKGYEQFF
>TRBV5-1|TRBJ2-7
CASSLARAGSAYEQYF
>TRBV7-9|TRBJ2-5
CASSLIAHRETQYF
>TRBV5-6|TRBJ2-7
CASSRLAGGSYEQYF
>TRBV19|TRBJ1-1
CASSTEHGGNTEAFF
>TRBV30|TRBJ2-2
CAGGQANTGELFF
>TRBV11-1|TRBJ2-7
CASSFRGQGIYEQYF
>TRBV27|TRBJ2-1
CASGRLYNEQFF
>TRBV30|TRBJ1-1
CAWSVVENTEAFF
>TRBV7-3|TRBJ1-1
CASSLQGNTEAFF
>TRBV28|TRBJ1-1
CASSREGTFEAFF
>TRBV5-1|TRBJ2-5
CASSLAGGVRQETQYF
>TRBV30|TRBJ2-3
CAWSRDLDTQYF
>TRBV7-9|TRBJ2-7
CASSLGGTSGYEQYF
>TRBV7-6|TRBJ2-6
CASSLQQGAGANVLTF
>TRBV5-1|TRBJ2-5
CASSWTSGSPQETQYF
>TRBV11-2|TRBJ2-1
CASRPDSNEQFF
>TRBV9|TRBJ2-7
CASSVSGSRYEQYF
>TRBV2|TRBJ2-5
CASRGMWETQYF
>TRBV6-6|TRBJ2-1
CASSGGTSGTYEQFF
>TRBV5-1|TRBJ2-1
CASSLTSGRNEQFF
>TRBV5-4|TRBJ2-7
CASSSGLDPYEQYF
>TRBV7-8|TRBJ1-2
CASSLAGQANYGYTF
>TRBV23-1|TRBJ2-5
CASSPKGGGVETQYF
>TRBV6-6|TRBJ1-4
CASSFRREEKLFF
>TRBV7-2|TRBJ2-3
CASRLPGDTQYF
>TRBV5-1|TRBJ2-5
CASSFNRETQYF
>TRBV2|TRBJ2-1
CASRTRTSGRVEQFF
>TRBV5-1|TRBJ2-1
CASSFYPDRVGDEQFF
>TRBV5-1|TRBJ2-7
CAIIRGHYEQYF
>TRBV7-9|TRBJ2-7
CASSQYYEQYF
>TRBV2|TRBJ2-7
CASSGGGRSYEQYF
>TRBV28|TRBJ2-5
CASSSLFKLGETQYF
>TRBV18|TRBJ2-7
CASHSTGSSEQYF
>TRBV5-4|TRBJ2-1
CASSLGGGGSYNEQFF
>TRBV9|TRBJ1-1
CASSTQVPPAFF
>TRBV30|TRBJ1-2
CAWSSSVGGYTF
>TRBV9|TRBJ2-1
CASSPPGLAALGGDEQFF
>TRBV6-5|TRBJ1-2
CASRRQGGDGYTF
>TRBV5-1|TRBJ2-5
CASPGGGKETQYF
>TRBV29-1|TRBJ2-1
CSVETSGRIPFF
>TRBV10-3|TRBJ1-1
CAIKGATEAFF
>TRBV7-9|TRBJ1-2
CASSSTQGYYGYTF
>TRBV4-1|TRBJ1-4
CATASGFNNEKLFF
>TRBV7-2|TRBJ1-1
CASSVQVNTEAFF
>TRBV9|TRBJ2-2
CASSAGTSGFQLFF
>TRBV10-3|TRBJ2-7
CAGSGTGGIYEQYF
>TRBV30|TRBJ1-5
CAWSVLEQPQHF
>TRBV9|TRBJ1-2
CASSVGAGGNYGYTF
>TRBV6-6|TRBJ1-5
CASIQGVNQPQHF
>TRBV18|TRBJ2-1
CASLAGTSGRSYNEQFF
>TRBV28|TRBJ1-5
CASSSRQGDGQPQHF
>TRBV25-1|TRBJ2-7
CASSEYQSYEQYF